This T cell receptor (beta chain) was sequenced for a study of CD8 T cells in ankylosing spondylitis. This clonotype was detected only a few times. Its antigen is as yet unknown. Germline-derived CDR1 and CDR2 are LNHNV and YYDKDF (reference sequence). CDR3 length: 14 amino acids. Trimming took 0 bases from V and 5 from J, leaving 10 bases between them. The study's findings and limits: Before this, some motif variants had been reported in reactive arthritis synovial fluid and blood. Disease-linked clones proved CD8+ and comparatively uncommon in peripheral blood. There was a TCR beta motif, made of fewer than 10 highly homologous variants, that appeared characteristic of ankylosing spondylitis blood.

For TCR beta, libraries came from quantitative 5'-RACE with molecular barcodes. TCRdb passed the 5' RACE reads through MiXCR, listing each CDR3 protein once. Of around 300,000 distinct CDR3 sequences detected, around 21% appear once; the ten largest clones hold about 4%. The sample taken for sequencing was blood, either unsorted or a sorted T cell fraction (not recorded which). The TCR was taken from a female donor with ankylosing spondylitis or in good health (not recorded which). The chain uses TRBV15 and TRBJ1-1; D remains ambiguous. DNA for the CDR3: TGTGCCACCAGCAGAGAAATTGGGTGGACTGAAGCTTTCTTT. It is translated as CATSREIGWTEAFF. The entire variable domain, with the rest obtained from reference TRBV15 and TRBJ1-1, is as follows: DAMVIQNPRYQVTQFGKPVTLSCSQTLNHNVMYWYQQKSSQAPKLLFHYYDKDFNNEADTPDNFQSRRPNTSFCFLDIRSPGLGDTAMYLCATSREIGWTEAFFGQGTRLTVV.